The rows below give T cell receptor beta chains drawn from one sample of a study of blood T cell repertoires in COVID-19. Profiling relied on immunoSEQ multiplex PCR, and the TCRdb table lists in-frame clones only, not all of them. This table holds fewer than 80,000 clones, about 80% found once. Material: peripheral blood. Receptor source: a human donor in a cohort sampled during active COVID-19. CDR3s include the opening cysteine and the closing phenylalanine or tryptophan. Each record gives: D gene, V gene, clone size, J gene, CDR3 protein, CDR3 DNA. The D gene is left open where the match is weak. A clone size is listed for some rows: how often the clone was seen (once, few, many), or a class if it is expanded.

NA	TRBV20-1	NA	TRBJ1-2	CSARKDSSYTF	TGCAGTGCTAGAAAGGACAGCTCCTACACCTTC
TRBD2	TRBV5-5	NA	TRBJ2-3	CASSLGGAGGADTQYF	TGTGCCAGCAGCTTGGGGGGCGCGGGAGGGGCAGATACGCAGTATTTT
NA	TRBV7-9	NA	TRBJ2-6	CASSLAAAVTNVLTF	TGTGCCAGCAGCTTAGCCGCGGCCGTGACCAACGTCCTGACTTTC
TRBD1	TRBV29-1	NA	TRBJ2-7	CSVGGQVAEQYF	TGCAGCGTCGGGGGACAGGTTGCCGAGCAGTACTTC
NA	TRBV30	NA	TRBJ2-7	CAWSMGRTYEQYF	TGTGCCTGGAGTATGGGGCGAACCTACGAGCAGTACTTC
NA	TRBV5-1	once	TRBJ2-7	CASSLGIGRVSSYEQYF	TGCGCCAGCAGCTTGGGTATTGGCAGGGTAAGCTCCTACGAGCAGTACTTC
TRBD1	TRBV30	NA	TRBJ2-7	CAWSPPRGGADYEQYF	TGTGCCTGGAGTCCACCCCGAGGGGGCGCCGACTACGAGCAGTACTTC
TRBD2	TRBV7-9	NA	TRBJ2-3	CASSLSSGSGTDTQYF	TGTGCCAGCAGCTTAAGTAGCGGGAGTGGCACAGATACGCAGTATTTT
NA	TRBV5-6	NA	TRBJ1-1	CASSFSGGNTEAFF	TGTGCCAGCAGCTTTTCCGGAGGGAACACTGAAGCTTTCTTT
NA	TRBV6-2/TRBV6-3	NA	TRBJ2-7	CASSLSGEQYF	TGTGCCAGCAGTCTTAGCGGCGAGCAGTACTTC
NA	TRBV20-1	NA	TRBJ1-1	CSASEGPGTEAFF	TGCAGTGCCAGTGAGGGTCCCGGGACTGAAGCTTTCTTT
NA	TRBV5-6	NA	TRBJ2-6	CASSLGRQYSGANVLTF	TGTGCCAGCAGCTTGGGCCGACAGTACTCTGGGGCCAACGTCCTGACTTTC
NA	TRBV7-9	few	TRBJ2-7	CASSRLMAGEQYF	TGTGCCAGCAGCCGCCTTATGGCGGGCGAGCAGTACTTC
NA	TRBV2	NA	TRBJ2-7	CASSLGGIYEQYF	TGTGCCAGCAGCCTTGGCGGGATCTACGAGCAGTACTTC